The 30 T cell receptor beta chains given below trace back to one sample, sequenced in a study of blood T cell repertoires in COVID-19. TCRdb's copy holds only in-frame clones and misses some; the assay was immunoSEQ multiplex PCR. The sample lists about 230,000 clones, approximately 87% occurring once. The sample consisted of peripheral blood. The receptors were sampled from a woman in her seventies with active or convalescent COVID-19.

The chain joins TRBV21-1 to TRBJ1-1; TRBD1 reflects the table's D call only, with no check against the DNA. TRBV21-1 is given as a pseudogene. This CDR3 region has 18 residues. CDR3 sequence: CASSKKARTGGANTEAFF. Here the CDR3 DNA reads TGTGCCAGCAGCAAGAAAGCCCGGACAGGGGGCGCGAACACTGAAGCTTTCTTT.

The chain couples TRBV9 to TRBJ1-2, with 8 bases aligning to TRBD1. The V gene end was trimmed by 4 bases and the J gene end by 4 bases; junction bases not matched to a gene: 6. The germline V gene encodes CDR1 SGDLS and CDR2 YYNGEE. The CDR3 extends over 14 amino acids. The CDR3 is CASSPKDRVYGYTF. CDR3 DNA sequence: TGTGCCAGCAGCCCGAAGGACAGGGTCTATGGCTACACCTTC.

This CDR3 is CASSLGHRGTEAFF. DNA of the CDR3: TGTGCCAGCAGCCTAGGGCATCGGGGCACTGAAGCTTTCTTT. V usage is TRBV28 and J usage is TRBJ1-1; D uncertain. The CDR3 loop spans 14 amino acids. Germline-derived CDR1 and CDR2 are MDHEN and SYDVKM. The germline V and J ends were trimmed by 6 bases and 4 bases, with 15 bases remaining between them.

The chain employs TRBV7-8 and TRBJ2-5, with D possibly matching TRBD2 (6 bases). In germline, CDR1 is SGHVS, CDR2 FQNEAQ. V dropped 3 bases and J dropped 4 bases, with 24 bases sitting between them. The CDR3 consists of 18 residues. The CDR3 nucleotides read TGTGCCAGCAGCTTTGGCTTAGCGGCGGCAGGAATTCCAGAGACCCAGTACTTC. Its protein is CASSFGLAAAGIPETQYF.

This clone appeared once. This sequence joins TRBV30 and TRBJ2-3; unclear D gene. Trimming stripped 1 base from V and 11 bases from J, with 10 bases between. Per the germline V gene, CDR1 is GTSNPN and CDR2 is SVGIG (reference sequence). The CDR3 has 11 amino acids. DNA for the CDR3: TGTGCCTGGAGTGCCCTTGACATGCAGTATTTT. Protein product: CAWSALDMQYF.

CDR3 DNA: TGTGCCAGCAGCCAGGAACAGGGGGCGGGTGAAAAACTGTTTTTT. This encodes CASSQEQGAGEKLFF. V is TRBV14 and J is TRBJ1-4; TRBD1 agrees at 9 bases. The germline gives CDR1 SGHDN, CDR2 FVKESK. This CDR3 spans 15 amino acids. Unmatched junction bases numbered 6, after V lost 3 bases and J lost 7 bases.

This clone has a handful of counts. This sequence joins TRBV15 and TRBJ2-7; TRBD1 matches at 10 bases. The CDR3 is 14 residues long. V lost 5 bases to trimming and J lost 2 bases; unmatched junction nucleotides: 3. The germline CDR1 and CDR2 sequences are LNHNV and YYDKDF (reference sequence). The CDR3: CATSAGTGAYEQYF. CDR3 coding DNA: TGTGCCACCAGCGCGGGGACAGGGGCCTACGAGCAGTACTTC.

V and J are TRBV3-1 (or the pseudogene TRBV3-2) and TRBJ1-5, with D maybe TRBD1 (6 bases). V lost 3 bases to trimming and J lost 5 bases, with 17 bases between them. Germline values: CDR1 LGHDT, CDR2 YNNKEL (reference sequence). The CDR3 contains 16 residues. CDR3 region: CASSQRNGRGYQPQHF. As DNA, the CDR3 is TGTGCCAGCAGCCAGCGTAACGGCAGGGGATATCAGCCCCAGCATTTT.

This rearrangement joins TRBV7-2 to TRBJ2-7; 7 bases are shared with TRBD1. Unmatched junction bases numbered 1, after V lost 1 base and J lost 4 bases. CDR1 is SGHTA and CDR2 is FQGNSA in the germline V gene. This CDR3 has 13 residues. This CDR3 is CASSLVTGYEQYF. The CDR3 DNA follows: TGTGCCAGCAGCTTAGTGACAGGGTACGAGCAGTACTTC.

This chain links TRBV2 with TRBJ1-2; 10 nucleotides line up with TRBD1. CDR1 SNHLY and CDR2 FYNNEI come from the germline V gene. The CDR3 spans 14 residues. V shed 4 bases, J shed 3 bases, and the junction held 2 bases outside the gene matches. The CDR3 DNA sequence: TGTGCCAGCAGTGGACAGGGGGCTTACTATGGCTACACCTTC. This encodes CASSGQGAYYGYTF.

J is TRBJ2-5 and V is TRBV18, with D possibly being TRBD1 (6 bases). V was shortened by 5 bases and J by 3 bases, with 13 bases between the two germline ends. The length of the CDR3 is 14 residues. CDR1 is KGHSH, CDR2 LQKENI, per germline. The CDR3, as DNA: TGTGCCAGCTCAAGACGGGACACAGAAGAGACCCAGTACTTC. Translating gives CASSRRDTEETQYF.

V usage is TRBV3-1 (or the pseudogene TRBV3-2) and J usage is TRBJ1-1; the D gene is possibly TRBD1 (6 bases). Germline-derived CDR1 and CDR2 are LGHDT and YNNKEL (reference sequence). V dropped 0 bases and J dropped 3 bases, with 14 bases sitting between them. CDR3 size: 16 residues. CDR3: CASSQEDRGADTEAFF. The DNA of the CDR3 is TGTGCCAGCAGCCAAGAAGATCGGGGGGCGGACACTGAAGCTTTCTTT.

This clone was observed once. The V gene is TRBV6-2 or TRBV6-3, the J gene TRBJ2-7, with 8 bases aligning to TRBD1. The CDR3 runs 15 residues. In germline, CDR1 is MNHEY, CDR2 SVGEGT. V gave up 6 bases and J gave up 3 bases; unmatched junction bases: 10. CDR3 loop: CASSPGQGELYEQYF. The CDR3 DNA sequence: TGTGCCAGCAGCCCTGGACAGGGTGAACTCTACGAGCAGTACTTC.

This clone has a single count. DNA for the CDR3: TGTGCCAGCAACAAAGAGACAGGGTTTGAGGTGAACACTGAAGCTTTCTTT. Protein: CASNKETGFEVNTEAFF. This chain links TRBV21-1 with TRBJ1-1; the table's D call TRBD1 went unverified against the DNA. TRBV21-1 is a documented pseudogene. This CDR3 has 17 amino acids.

The chain employs TRBV10-3 and TRBJ1-5; no clear D. The CDR3 sequence is 12 residues long. Germline-derived CDR1 and CDR2 are ENHRY and SYGVKD. V lost 2 bases and J lost 4, with 3 bases in between. The CDR3 DNA reads TGTGCCATCAGTGAGGTAAATCAGCCCCAGCATTTT. Translated, it gives CAISEVNQPQHF.

The chain couples TRBV5-4 to TRBJ1-4, with 10 nucleotides matching TRBD1. Losses at the gene ends were 4 bases for V and 3 bases for J; bases not matched to a gene: 6. Germline V gene sequence: CDR1 SGHNT, CDR2 YYREEE (reference sequence). This CDR3 is 16 amino acids long. CDR3 region: CASSDRGRAANEKLFF. For the CDR3, the DNA is TGTGCCAGCAGCGACAGGGGGCGGGCGGCTAATGAAAAACTGTTTTTT.

This rearrangement joins TRBV7-9 to TRBJ1-1, with D possibly being TRBD1 (5 bases). V was trimmed by 6 bases and J by 4 bases, leaving 18 bases between them. Looked up from germline, CDR1 is SEHNR and CDR2 is FQNEAQ (reference sequence). CDR3 length equals 15 residues. CDR3 coding DNA: TGTGCCAGCAGGTTGGGACTTCGGGGAACCACTGAAGCTTTCTTT. This gives the protein CASRLGLRGTTEAFF.

The DNA of the CDR3 is TGTGCCAGCTCACGGACAGGGGGGCATGAGCAGTTCTTC. It specifies CASSRTGGHEQFF. This sequence joins TRBV18 and TRBJ2-1; 10 positions agree with TRBD1. CDR3 size: 13 residues. The germline CDR1 and CDR2 sequences are KGHSH and LQKENI. After removal of 4 bases from V and 8 bases from J, the junction contained 2 bases not matched to a gene.

This clone was found once. The rearrangement joins TRBV5-1 to TRBJ2-5, with D possibly matching TRBD1 (6 bases). This CDR3 is built from 13 residues. The V and J ends lost 4 bases and 6 bases respectively, with 13 bases between them. CDR1 and CDR2 from the germline V gene are SGHRS and YFSETQ. In DNA form, the CDR3 reads TGCGCCAGCAGCGACGTAGGGGGTCAGACCCAGTACTTC. Translating gives CASSDVGGQTQYF.

This clone has just a few counts. This chain connects TRBV9 to TRBJ2-1, with D perhaps TRBD2 (5 bases). The CDR3 extends over 16 amino acids. Germline lookup yields CDR1 SGDLS and CDR2 YYNGEE. Trimming took 0 bases from V and 5 from J, leaving 15 bases between them. The DNA for the CDR3 is TGTGCCAGCAGCGTAGGGGCAGGAATCGGGGACAATGAGCAGTTCTTC. Translating it yields CASSVGAGIGDNEQFF. Together with reference TRBV9 and TRBJ2-1, the CDR3 gives the full variable domain: DSGVTQTPKHLITATGQRVTLRCSPRSGDLSVYWYQQSLDQGLQFLIQYYNGEERAKGNILERFSAQQFPDLHSELNLSSLELGDSALYFCASSVGAGIGDNEQFFGPGTRLTVL.

J is TRBJ1-1 and V is TRBV7-2, with no clear D. Trimming left V 5 bases short and J 1 base short, with 8 bases between. Per the germline V gene, CDR1 is SGHTA and CDR2 is FQGNSA. This CDR3 is 13 amino acids long. The CDR3: CASSTRQNTEAFF. The CDR3 nucleotides read TGTGCCAGCAGCACCAGACAGAACACTGAAGCTTTCTTT. Combining the CDR3 with reference TRBV7-2 and TRBJ1-1 gives the whole variable domain GAGVSQSPSNKVTEKGKDVELRCDPISGHTALYWYRQSLGQGLEFLIYFQGNSAPDKSGLPSDRFSAERTGGSVSTLTIQRTQQEDSAVYLCASSTRQNTEAFFGQGTRLTVV.

The rearrangement joins TRBV7-9 to TRBJ2-7, with TRBD1 matching over 9 bases. The length of the CDR3 is 15 residues. The germline V gene has CDR1 SEHNR and CDR2 FQNEAQ (reference sequence). V was clipped by 1 base and J by 5 bases; unmatched bases: 6. This CDR3 reads CASSLGAGTGNEQYF. CDR3 bases: TGTGCCAGCAGCTTAGGGGCCGGGACAGGGAACGAGCAGTACTTC.

This chain joins TRBV9 and TRBJ2-1; 10 bases map to TRBD2. Germline CDR1 reads SGDLS; CDR2 reads YYNGEE. The length of the CDR3 is 18 residues. Trimming took 3 bases from V and 5 from J; bases not matched to a gene: 14. CDR3 nucleotides: TGTGCCAGCAGCGCAATCCCCTTAACTAGCGGGATCGACAATGAGCAGTTCTTC. It codes for CASSAIPLTSGIDNEQFF.

The chain couples TRBV11-2 to TRBJ2-4, with D tentatively TRBD1 (6 bases). The V gene's germline CDR1 is SGHAT and CDR2 FQNNGV. The V end lost 5 bases, the J end lost 7 bases, and 12 bases lay between the germline ends. The CDR3 contains 13 residues. Here the CDR3 DNA reads TGTGCCAGCAGCCCAGGACAGTGGAACATTCAGTACTTC. It translates to CASSPGQWNIQYF.

The rearrangement joins TRBV3-1 (or the pseudogene TRBV3-2) to TRBJ2-1; D ambiguous. The CDR3 extends over 13 amino acids. Germline CDR1 reads LGHDT; CDR2 reads YNNKEL (reference sequence). Trimming stripped 4 bases from V and 7 bases from J, with 11 bases between. This chain's CDR3 is CASSLAGNNEQFF. The CDR3 nucleotides read TGTGCCAGCAGCCTGGCAGGTAATAATGAGCAGTTCTTC.

The chain uses TRBV3-1 (or the pseudogene TRBV3-2) and TRBJ1-1; possibly TRBD1 for D (6 bases). This CDR3 has 15 residues. CDR1 is LGHDT, CDR2 YNNKEL, per germline (reference sequence). V was shortened by 1 base and J by 4 bases, with 13 bases between the two germline ends. CDR3 residues: CASSQGGGWGTEAFF. The CDR3 bases are TGTGCCAGCAGCCAAGGCGGGGGCTGGGGCACTGAAGCTTTCTTT.

This clone was counted between two and nine times. V and J are TRBV7-2 and TRBJ1-1, with 9 bases matching TRBD1. The CDR3 runs to 13 residues. Per germline, CDR1 SGHTA and CDR2 FQGNSA. J lost 4 bases, V lost 4 bases, and 1 base had no gene match. The CDR3 region is CASSWDRVTEAFF. The DNA for the CDR3 is TGTGCCAGCAGCTGGGACAGGGTCACTGAAGCTTTCTTT.

The genes are TRBV28 and TRBJ1-2, with TRBD1 matching 10 bases. CDR3 size: 15 residues. CDR1 is MDHEN, CDR2 SYDVKM, per germline. The trim removed 4 bases at V and 2 bases at J, leaving 4 bases unmatched. CDR3 sequence: CASSSGQGGNYGYTF. For the CDR3, the DNA is TGTGCCAGCAGTTCAGGACAGGGGGGAAACTATGGCTACACCTTC.

The genes are TRBV28 and TRBJ1-4; D is unclear. V shed 2 bases and J shed 8 bases, with 12 bases lying between them. CDR1 and CDR2 (germline): MDHEN, SYDVKM. This CDR3 has 14 residues. In nucleotides, the CDR3 is TGTGCCAGCAGTTTAGGAGGGCTAGGGGAAAAACTGTTTTTT. This codes for CASSLGGLGEKLFF. The whole variable domain, filled in from reference TRBV28 and TRBJ1-4, reads DVKVTQSSRYLVKRTGEKVFLECVQDMDHENMFWYRQDPGLGLRLIYFSYDVKMKEKGDIPEGYSVSREKKERFSLILESASTNQTSMYLCASSLGGLGEKLFFGSGTQLSVL.

Note on this clone: Other DNA sequences in the sample encode the same CDR3. This chain uses TRBV5-1 with TRBJ1-2; 10 bases fit TRBD1. The ends lost 4 bases at V and 7 bases at J; junction bases unmatched: 4. The CDR3 is 13 residues long. CDR1 is SGHRS, CDR2 YFSETQ, per germline. CDR3 sequence: CASSPGQGGGYTF. The CDR3 nucleotides are TGCGCCAGCAGCCCCGGACAGGGGGGTGGCTACACCTTC.